Each of the 20 T cell receptor beta chains below was sequenced from the same sample in a study of T cells in Graves' hyperthyroidism and ophthalmopathy. Regions amplified from RNA transcripts were the TCR beta CDR3 regions. The HTBI primer set was used in a first-round RT-PCR of the TCR CDR3. TCRdb re-called the multiplex PCR reads through MiXCR, storing one row per CDR3 protein. This sample has about 680,000 distinct CDR3 sequences; approximately 40% occur once, and the top ten carry roughly 30%. Sequencing used blood. The receptor set was obtained from a woman in her thirties or forties with Graves' hyperthyroidism.

V usage is TRBV25-1 and J usage is TRBJ1-1; D possibly corresponds to TRBD1 (6 bases). The germline V gene has CDR1 MGHDK and CDR2 SYGVNS. V was pared by 5 bases and J by 3 bases, with 16 bases between. This CDR3 is 15 amino acids long. The CDR3 loop reads CASSPDRIRHTEAFF. The CDR3, as DNA: TGTGCCAGCAGTCCGGACAGAATCCGGCACACTGAAGCTTTCTTT. The full variable domain, with the rest looked up from reference TRBV25-1 and TRBJ1-1, is EADIYQTPRYLVIGTGKKITLECSQTMGHDKMYWYQQDPGMELHLIHYSYGVNSTEKGDLSSESTVSRIRTEHFPLTLESARPSHTSQYLCASSPDRIRHTEAFFGQGTRLTVV.

This clonotype appeared a few times. This sequence joins TRBV2 and TRBJ1-5; D ambiguous. V was pared by 5 bases and J by 7 bases, with 12 bases between. The CDR3 extends over 13 amino acids. The germline gives CDR1 SNHLY, CDR2 FYNNEI. CDR3 region: CASSFQDGQPQHF. CDR3 DNA: TGTGCCAGCAGTTTTCAGGACGGACAGCCCCAGCATTTT.

The CDR3 coding sequence is TGTGCCAGCAGCTTGATAGCGGGCGATGAGCAGTTCTTC. Its protein is CASSLIAGDEQFF. J is TRBJ2-5 and V is TRBV7-2, with 7 bases lining up with TRBD2. The DNA end favors TRBJ2-1, so the J call may be wrong. This CDR3 has 13 residues. Per germline, CDR1 SGHTA and CDR2 FQGNSA.

This clonotype was seen repeatedly, ten times or more. The chain combines TRBV4-3 with TRBJ1-6; D possibly corresponds to TRBD1 (5 bases). The germline V gene has CDR1 LGHNA and CDR2 YSLEER. The CDR3 spans 15 residues. V lost 2 bases to trimming and J lost 8 bases, with 13 bases between them. The CDR3: CASSQTGREDSPLHF. CDR3 bases: TGCGCCAGCAGCCAAACGGGCAGGGAGGATTCACCCCTCCACTTT.

This clonotype was detected only a few times. The rearrangement uses TRBV4-1 and TRBJ2-7; D is tentatively TRBD1 or TRBD2 (5 bases each). The length of the CDR3 is 15 residues. Germline V CDR1 and CDR2: MGHRA, YSYEKL. V was shortened by 4 bases and J by 3 bases, with 16 bases between the two germline ends. The CDR3 here is CASSPRDRGNYEQYF. The CDR3 DNA follows: TGCGCCAGCAGCCCTCGGGACCGCGGCAACTACGAGCAGTACTTC.

This clonotype has a single count. V gene TRBV5-1 combines with J gene TRBJ1-1; D is perhaps TRBD1 (6 bases). This CDR3 region has 16 residues. The germline gives CDR1 SGHRS, CDR2 YFSETQ. Trimming took 4 bases from V and 4 from J, leaving 20 bases between them. CDR3 region: CASSPRGAGLGTEAFF. As DNA, the CDR3 is TGCGCCAGCAGCCCAAGGGGGGCAGGCTTGGGCACTGAAGCTTTCTTT.

Details on this clonotype: A much larger clone lies a single base off, so this may be a read error. The CDR3 loop is CASSLSLANEELFF. The CDR3 DNA is TGTGCCAGCAGCTTATCCCTTGCTAATGAAGAACTGTTTTTT. The V call is TRBV7-2, the J call TRBJ1-4; D gene ambiguous. This CDR3 region has 14 residues. In germline, CDR1 is SGHTA, CDR2 FQGNSA.

This clonotype was found once. At one of its ends the junction is not consistent with the germline gene, which may arise from a read error. The chain is built from TRBV10-3 and TRBJ1-2; no firm D call. The CDR3 spans 14 residues. Looked up from germline, CDR1 is ENHRY and CDR2 is SYGVKD. CDR3 sequence: CASSYPQLALSYTF. In nucleotides, the CDR3 is TGTGCCAGCAGTTACCCCCAGTTGGCGCTGAGCTACACCTTC.

This chain uses TRBV12-3 or TRBV12-4 with TRBJ2-7; the match to TRBD2 covers 11 bases. The CDR3 runs 16 residues. V trimming: 0 bases; J trimming: 4 bases; junction bases outside the gene matches: 5. The CDR3 spells CASSLAPASGRYEQYF. In DNA, the CDR3 is TGTGCCAGCAGTTTAGCGCCAGCTAGCGGGAGGTACGAGCAGTACTTC.

The chain is built from TRBV12-3 or TRBV12-4 and TRBJ2-2; TRBD1 matches at 12 bases. CDR3 length: 15 residues. J lost 8 bases, V lost 9 bases, and 10 bases had no gene match. CDR3 nucleotide sequence: TGTGCCAGTACGCCCGGGACAGGGGGCTTTGGGGAGCTGTTTTTT. Protein: CASTPGTGGFGELFF.

This clonotype was seen repeatedly, ten times or more. The CDR3 nucleotides read TGTGCCAGCAGTGCCGCGGGGATACGAACTGAAGCTTTCTTT. This gives the protein CASSAAGIRTEAFF. The rearrangement links TRBV12-3 or TRBV12-4 to TRBJ1-1; D remains ambiguous. The CDR3 covers 14 residues. V shed 5 bases and J shed 5 bases, with 15 bases lying between them.

The V and J genes are TRBV10-3 and TRBJ2-5; no clear D gene. V lost 7 bases and J lost 8, with 11 bases in between. CDR1 ENHRY and CDR2 SYGVKD come from the germline V gene. CDR3 length equals 11 residues. The CDR3 spells CAIKDLKTQYF. Here the CDR3 DNA reads TGTGCCATCAAGGACCTGAAAACCCAGTACTTC.

The genes are TRBV20-1 and TRBJ2-7, with D tentatively TRBD1 (5 bases). V shed 0 bases and J shed 6 bases, with 9 bases lying between them. The CDR3 consists of 12 residues. Germline CDR1 and CDR2: DFQATT and SNEGSKA (reference sequence). The CDR3 is CSARDLGREQYF. DNA of the CDR3: TGCAGTGCTAGAGACTTGGGGCGCGAGCAGTACTTC.

Worth noting for this clonotype: A read error may be the cause here, since a much bigger clone is one base away. The rearrangement uses TRBV9 and TRBJ1-2; D unresolved. The CDR3 has 11 amino acids. The germline gives CDR1 SGDLS, CDR2 YYNGEE. DNA of the CDR3: TGTGCCAGCAGCTCGGAGGATGGCCACACCTTC. Protein: CASSSEDGHTF.

About this clonotype itself: Compared with germline, one end of the junction differs, possibly owing to a read error. This chain uses TRBV9 with TRBJ1-3; TRBD1 agrees at 8 bases. Per the germline V gene, CDR1 is SGDLS and CDR2 is YYNGEE. This CDR3 has 17 amino acids. The CDR3 sequence: CASGVAQQGGPGNTIYF. In nucleotides, the CDR3 is TGTGCCAGCGGCGTCGCGCAACAGGGGGGACCTGGAAACACCATATATTTT.

This clonotype was observed many times. A much larger clone sits a single nucleotide away, making a read error possible. V usage is TRBV7-8 and J usage is TRBJ2-6, with D maybe TRBD1 (6 bases). There are 19 residues in the CDR3. With 1 base removed from V and 3 bases from J, the gap between germline ends came to 19 bases. CDR1 is SGHVS, CDR2 FQNEAQ, per germline. The CDR3 DNA is TGTGCCAGCAGCTTAGGAGGGACAAACAGACGGTTTGGGGCCAACGTCCTGACTTTC. This sequence encodes CASSLGGTNRRFGANVLTF.

The CDR3 nucleotides read TGTGCCAGCAGCTCCCAGACCCAAAACATTCAGTACTTC. This codes for CASSSQTQNIQYF. The rearrangement links TRBV7-2 to TRBJ2-4; D remains ambiguous. Germline V lookup: CDR1 SGHTA, CDR2 FQGNSA. This CDR3 contains 13 residues. V was trimmed by 4 bases and J by 5 bases, leaving 9 bases between them.

This clonotype showed up many times. This chain joins TRBV15 and TRBJ1-5, with D possibly TRBD1 on 5 matching bases. Germline-derived CDR1 and CDR2 are LNHNV and YYDKDF (reference sequence). Deletions cut 4 bases from V and 0 bases from J, with 7 bases between. CDR3 size: 14 residues. CDR3 DNA: TGTGCCACCAGCATGGGGGGTAGCAATCAGCCCCAGCATTTT. It yields the protein CATSMGGSNQPQHF.

The chain carries TRBV7-9 and TRBJ2-7; the D gene is possibly TRBD2 (5 bases). The V and J ends lost 3 bases and 3 bases respectively, with 12 bases between them. The CDR3 contains 14 residues. Germline CDR1 reads SEHNR; CDR2 reads FQNEAQ (reference sequence). The CDR3 DNA reads TGTGCCAGCAGCTTTACTAGTGGTGACTACGAGCAGTACTTC. Residues: CASSFTSGDYEQYF.

The chain uses TRBV10-3 and TRBJ1-4; D gene unclear. The germline V and J ends were trimmed by 11 bases and 5 bases, with 9 bases remaining between them. CDR1 is ENHRY, CDR2 SYGVKD, per germline. The CDR3 has 11 residues. CDR3 in DNA: TGTGCCTTGGGCCCGAATGAAAAACTGTTTTTT. It specifies CALGPNEKLFF.